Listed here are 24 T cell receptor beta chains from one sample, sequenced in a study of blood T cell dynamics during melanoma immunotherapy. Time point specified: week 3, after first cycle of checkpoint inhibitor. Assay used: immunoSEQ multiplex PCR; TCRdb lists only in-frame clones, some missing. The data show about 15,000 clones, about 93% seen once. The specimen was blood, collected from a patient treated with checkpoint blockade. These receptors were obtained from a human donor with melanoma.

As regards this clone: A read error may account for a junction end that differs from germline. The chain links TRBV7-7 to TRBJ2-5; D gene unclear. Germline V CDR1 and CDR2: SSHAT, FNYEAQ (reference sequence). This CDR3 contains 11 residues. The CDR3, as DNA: TGTGCTAGCAGCTCCAGTGGGACCCAGTACTTC. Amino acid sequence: CASSSSGTQYF. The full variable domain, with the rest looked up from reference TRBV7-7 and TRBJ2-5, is GAGVSQSPRYKVTKRGQDVTLRCDPISSHATLYWYQQALGQGPEFLTYFNYEAQPDKSGLPSDRFSAERPEGSISTLTIQRTEQRDSAMYRCASSSSGTQYFGPGTRLLVL.

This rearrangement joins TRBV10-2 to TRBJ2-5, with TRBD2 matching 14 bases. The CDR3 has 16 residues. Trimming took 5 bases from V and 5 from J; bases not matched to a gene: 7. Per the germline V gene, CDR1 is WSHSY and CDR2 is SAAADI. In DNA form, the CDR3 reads TGCGCCAGCAGTTCTTTGGGACTAGCGGGAGAGGAGACCCAGTACTTC. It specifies CASSSLGLAGEETQYF.

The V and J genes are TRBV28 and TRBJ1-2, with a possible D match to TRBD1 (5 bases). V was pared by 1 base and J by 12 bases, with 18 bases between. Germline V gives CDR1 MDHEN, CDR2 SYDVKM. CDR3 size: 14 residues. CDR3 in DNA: TGTGCCAGCAGTTTATCGTCCCAGGGTCTGTCCCACACCTTC. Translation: CASSLSSQGLSHTF.

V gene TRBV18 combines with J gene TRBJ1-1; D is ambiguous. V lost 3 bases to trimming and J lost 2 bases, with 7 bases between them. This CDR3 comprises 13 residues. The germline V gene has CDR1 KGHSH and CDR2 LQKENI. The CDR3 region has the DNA TGTGCCAGCTCACCCGGACTCAACACTGAAGCTTTCTTT. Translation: CASSPGLNTEAFF.

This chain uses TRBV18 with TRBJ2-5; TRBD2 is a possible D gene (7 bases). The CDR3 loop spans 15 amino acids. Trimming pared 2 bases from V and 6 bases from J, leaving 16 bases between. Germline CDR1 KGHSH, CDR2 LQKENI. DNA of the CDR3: TGTGCCAGCTCACCAGAGGGCGGGGGCAGAAAGACCCAGTACTTC. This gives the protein CASSPEGGGRKTQYF.

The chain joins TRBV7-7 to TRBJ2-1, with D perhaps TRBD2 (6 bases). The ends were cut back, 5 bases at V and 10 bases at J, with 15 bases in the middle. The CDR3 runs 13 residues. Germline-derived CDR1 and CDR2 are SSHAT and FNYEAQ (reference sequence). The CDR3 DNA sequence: TGTGCCAGCAGCGTCCGGGACTCAGGAGAGCAGTTCTTC. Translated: CASSVRDSGEQFF.

The CDR3 spells CASSFSGHSQPQHF. The CDR3 bases are TGTGCCAGCAGTTTTTCGGGACACAGTCAGCCCCAGCATTTT. The rearrangement joins TRBV28 to TRBJ1-5; D is perhaps TRBD1 (6 bases). CDR1 is MDHEN and CDR2 is SYDVKM in the germline V gene. The V and J ends lost 3 bases and 6 bases respectively, with 12 bases between them. This CDR3 has 14 residues.

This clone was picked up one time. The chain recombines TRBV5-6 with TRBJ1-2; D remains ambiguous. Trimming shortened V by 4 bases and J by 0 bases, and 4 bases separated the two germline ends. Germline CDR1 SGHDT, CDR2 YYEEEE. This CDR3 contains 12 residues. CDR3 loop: CASSETNYGYTF. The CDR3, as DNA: TGTGCCAGCAGCGAAACTAACTATGGCTACACCTTC.

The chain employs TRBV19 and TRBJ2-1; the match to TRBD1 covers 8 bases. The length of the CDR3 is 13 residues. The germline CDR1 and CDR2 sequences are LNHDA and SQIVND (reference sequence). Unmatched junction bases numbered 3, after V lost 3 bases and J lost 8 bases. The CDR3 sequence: CASSIDRGHEQFF. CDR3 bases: TGTGCCAGTAGTATTGACAGGGGCCATGAGCAGTTCTTC.

CDR3 loop: CAISAGSEAFF. Written as DNA, the CDR3 is TGTGCCATCAGTGCAGGTTCTGAAGCTTTCTTT. The chain combines TRBV10-3 with TRBJ1-1; D ambiguous. CDR3 size: 11 residues. The ends were cut back, 4 bases at V and 6 bases at J, with 6 bases in the middle. Per the germline V gene, CDR1 is ENHRY and CDR2 is SYGVKD.

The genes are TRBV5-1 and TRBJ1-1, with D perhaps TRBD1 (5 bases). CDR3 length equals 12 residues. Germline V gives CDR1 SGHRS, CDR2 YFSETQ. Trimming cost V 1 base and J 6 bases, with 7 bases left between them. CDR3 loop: CASSLMGPEAFF. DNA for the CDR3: TGCGCCAGCAGCTTGATGGGACCTGAAGCTTTCTTT.

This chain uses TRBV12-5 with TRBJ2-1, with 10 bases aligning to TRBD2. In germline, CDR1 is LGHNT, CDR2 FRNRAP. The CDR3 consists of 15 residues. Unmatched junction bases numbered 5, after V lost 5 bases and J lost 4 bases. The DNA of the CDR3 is TGTGCTAGTGGTCCTGGACTAGCGGTTTACAATGAGCAGTTCTTC. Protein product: CASGPGLAVYNEQFF.

CDR3 nucleotide sequence: TGCAGTGCTAGAGAACATCGCGAGCAGTACTTC. Translation gives CSAREHREQYF. V is TRBV20-1 and J is TRBJ2-7; D gene uncertain. Trimming removed 0 bases at V and 6 bases at J, with 6 bases between. Germline CDR1 and CDR2: DFQATT and SNEGSKA (reference sequence). This CDR3 is built from 11 residues.

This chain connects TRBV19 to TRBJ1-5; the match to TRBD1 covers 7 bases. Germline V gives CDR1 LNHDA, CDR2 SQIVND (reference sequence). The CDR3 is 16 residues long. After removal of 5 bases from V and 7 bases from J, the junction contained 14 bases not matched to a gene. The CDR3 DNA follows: TGTGCCAGTAGTTGGTCAGGGGGAGTATGGGGCCAGCCCCAGCATTTT. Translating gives CASSWSGGVWGQPQHF.

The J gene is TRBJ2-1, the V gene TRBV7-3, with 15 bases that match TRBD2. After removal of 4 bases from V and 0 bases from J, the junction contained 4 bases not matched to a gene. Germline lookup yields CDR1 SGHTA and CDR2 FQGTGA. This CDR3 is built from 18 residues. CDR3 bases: TGTGCCAGCAGCTCCGGGACTAGCGGGAGGAGCTCCTACAATGAGCAGTTCTTC. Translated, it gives CASSSGTSGRSSYNEQFF.

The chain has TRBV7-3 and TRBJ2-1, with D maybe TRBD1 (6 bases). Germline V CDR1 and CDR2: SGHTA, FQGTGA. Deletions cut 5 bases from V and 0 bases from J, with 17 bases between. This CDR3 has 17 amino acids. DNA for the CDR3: TGTGCCAGCAGCGTACAGGGTACGCGGAGCTCCTACAATGAGCAGTTCTTC. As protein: CASSVQGTRSSYNEQFF. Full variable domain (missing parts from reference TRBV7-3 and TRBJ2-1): GAGVSQTPSNKVTEKGKYVELRCDPISGHTALYWYRQSLGQGPEFLIYFQGTGAADDSGLPNDRFFAVRPEGSVSTLKIQRTERGDSAVYLCASSVQGTRSSYNEQFFGPGTRLTVL.

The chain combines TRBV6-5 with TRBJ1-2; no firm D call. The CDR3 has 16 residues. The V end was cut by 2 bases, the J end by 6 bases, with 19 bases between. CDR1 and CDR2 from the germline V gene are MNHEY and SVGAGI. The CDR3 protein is CASSYIRGVGMDGYTF. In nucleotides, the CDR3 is TGTGCCAGCAGTTACATCCGTGGGGTGGGAATGGATGGCTACACCTTC.

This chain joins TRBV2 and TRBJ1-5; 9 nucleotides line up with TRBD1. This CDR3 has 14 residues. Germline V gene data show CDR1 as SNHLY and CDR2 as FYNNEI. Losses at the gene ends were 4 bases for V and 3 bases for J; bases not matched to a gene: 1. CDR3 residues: CASSGTGDNQPQHF. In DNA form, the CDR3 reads TGTGCCAGCAGTGGGACAGGGGACAATCAGCCCCAGCATTTT.

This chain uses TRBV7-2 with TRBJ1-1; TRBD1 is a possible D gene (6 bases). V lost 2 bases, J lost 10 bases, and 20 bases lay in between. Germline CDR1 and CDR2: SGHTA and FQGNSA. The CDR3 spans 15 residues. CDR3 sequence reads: CASSLRGFNMGAAFF. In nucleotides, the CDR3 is TGTGCCAGCAGCTTACGTGGGTTCAATATGGGGGCAGCTTTCTTT. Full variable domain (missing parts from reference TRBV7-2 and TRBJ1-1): GAGVSQSPSNKVTEKGKDVELRCDPISGHTALYWYRQSLGQGLEFLIYFQGNSAPDKSGLPSDRFSAERTGGSVSTLTIQRTQQEDSAVYLCASSLRGFNMGAAFFGQGTRLTVV.

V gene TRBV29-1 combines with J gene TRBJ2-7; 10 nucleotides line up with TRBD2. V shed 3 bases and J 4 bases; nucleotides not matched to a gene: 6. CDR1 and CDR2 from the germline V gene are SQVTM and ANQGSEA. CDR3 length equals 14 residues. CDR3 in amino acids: CSVERTSGGYEQYF. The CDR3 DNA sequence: TGCAGCGTTGAGAGGACTAGCGGAGGATACGAGCAGTACTTC.

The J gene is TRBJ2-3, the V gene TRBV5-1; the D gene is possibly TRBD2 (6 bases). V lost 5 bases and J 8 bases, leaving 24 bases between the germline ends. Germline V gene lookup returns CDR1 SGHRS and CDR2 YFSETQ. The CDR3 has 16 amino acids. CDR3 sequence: CASRGWSGQRRGTQYF. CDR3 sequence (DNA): TGCGCCAGCAGGGGTTGGTCAGGGCAACGGAGGGGTACGCAGTATTTT. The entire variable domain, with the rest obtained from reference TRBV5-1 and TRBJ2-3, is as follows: KAGVTQTPRYLIKTRGQQVTLSCSPISGHRSVSWYQQTPGQGLQFLFEYFSETQRNKGNFPGRFSGRQFSNSRSEMNVSTLELGDSALYLCASRGWSGQRRGTQYFGPGTRLTVL.

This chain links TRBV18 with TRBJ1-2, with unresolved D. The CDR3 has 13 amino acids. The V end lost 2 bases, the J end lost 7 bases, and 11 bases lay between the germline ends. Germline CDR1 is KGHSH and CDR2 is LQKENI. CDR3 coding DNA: TGTGCCAGCTCACCAAGTGAGGGATTTGGCTACACCTTC. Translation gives CASSPSEGFGYTF.

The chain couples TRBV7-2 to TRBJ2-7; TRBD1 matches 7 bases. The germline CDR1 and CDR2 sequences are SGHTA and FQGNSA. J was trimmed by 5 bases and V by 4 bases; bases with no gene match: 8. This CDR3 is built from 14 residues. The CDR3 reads CASSSTGRPDEQYF. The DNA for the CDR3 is TGTGCCAGCAGCTCGACAGGGAGACCCGACGAGCAGTACTTC.

The CDR3 sequence is CASSPQETQYF. The CDR3 nucleotides read TGTGCCAGCAGCCCCCAAGAGACCCAGTACTTC. The chain has TRBV7-9 and TRBJ2-5; D not resolved. V was shortened by 5 bases and J by 1 base, with 2 bases between the two germline ends. Germline V gives CDR1 SEHNR, CDR2 FQNEAQ (reference sequence). The CDR3 has 11 residues.